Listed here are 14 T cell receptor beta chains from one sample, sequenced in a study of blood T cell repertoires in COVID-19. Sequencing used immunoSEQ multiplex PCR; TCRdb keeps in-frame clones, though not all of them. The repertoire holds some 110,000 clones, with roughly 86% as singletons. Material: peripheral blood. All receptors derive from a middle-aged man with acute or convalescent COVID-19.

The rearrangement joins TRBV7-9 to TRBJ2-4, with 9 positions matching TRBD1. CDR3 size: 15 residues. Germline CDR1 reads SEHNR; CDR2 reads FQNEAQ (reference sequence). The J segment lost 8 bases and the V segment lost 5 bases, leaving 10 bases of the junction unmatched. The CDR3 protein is CASSPTGGRKDIQYF. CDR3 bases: TGTGCCAGCAGCCCTACAGGGGGCCGGAAAGACATTCAGTACTTC.

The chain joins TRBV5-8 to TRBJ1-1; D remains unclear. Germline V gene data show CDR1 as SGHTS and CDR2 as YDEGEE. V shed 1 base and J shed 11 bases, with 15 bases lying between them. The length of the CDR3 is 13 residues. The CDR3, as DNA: TGTGCCAGCAGCTTGTCGCGGGATGATCGGGCTTTCTTT. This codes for CASSLSRDDRAFF.

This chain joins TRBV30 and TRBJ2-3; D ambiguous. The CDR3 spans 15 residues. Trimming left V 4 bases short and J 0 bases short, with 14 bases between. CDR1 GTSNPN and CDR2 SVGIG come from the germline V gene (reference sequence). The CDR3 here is CAWTETLSSTDTQYF. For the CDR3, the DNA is TGTGCCTGGACCGAGACACTCTCTAGCACAGATACGCAGTATTTT.

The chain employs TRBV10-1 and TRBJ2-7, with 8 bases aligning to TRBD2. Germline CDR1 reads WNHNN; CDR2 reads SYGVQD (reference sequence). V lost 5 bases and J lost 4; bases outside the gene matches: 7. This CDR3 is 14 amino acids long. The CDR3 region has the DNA TGCGCCAGCAGTAAACTAGCGGAGGGATACGAGCAGTACTTC. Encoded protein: CASSKLAEGYEQYF.

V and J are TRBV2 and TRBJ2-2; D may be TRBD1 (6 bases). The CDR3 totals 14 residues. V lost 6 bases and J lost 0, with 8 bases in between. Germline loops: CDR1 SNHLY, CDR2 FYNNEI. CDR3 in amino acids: CASRGQTNTGELFF. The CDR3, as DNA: TGTGCCAGCAGGGGACAAACGAACACCGGGGAGCTGTTTTTT.

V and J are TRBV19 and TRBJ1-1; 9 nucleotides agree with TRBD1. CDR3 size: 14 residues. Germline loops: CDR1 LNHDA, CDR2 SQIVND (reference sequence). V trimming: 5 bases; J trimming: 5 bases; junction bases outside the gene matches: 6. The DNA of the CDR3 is TGTGCCAGTAGTGCTTACAGGGGGCGGACTGAAGCTTTCTTT. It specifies CASSAYRGRTEAFF.

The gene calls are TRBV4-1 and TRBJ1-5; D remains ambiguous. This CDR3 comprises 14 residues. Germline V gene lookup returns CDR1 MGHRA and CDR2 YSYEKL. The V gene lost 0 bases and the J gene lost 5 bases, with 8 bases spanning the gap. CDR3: CASSQDLVDQPQHF. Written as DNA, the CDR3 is TGCGCCAGCAGCCAAGACCTTGTAGATCAGCCCCAGCATTTT.

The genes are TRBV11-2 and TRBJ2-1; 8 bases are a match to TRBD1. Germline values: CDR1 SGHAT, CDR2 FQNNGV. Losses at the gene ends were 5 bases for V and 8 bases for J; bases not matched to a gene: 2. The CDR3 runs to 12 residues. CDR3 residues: CASSQTGDEQFF. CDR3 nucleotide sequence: TGTGCCAGCAGCCAGACAGGGGATGAGCAGTTCTTC.

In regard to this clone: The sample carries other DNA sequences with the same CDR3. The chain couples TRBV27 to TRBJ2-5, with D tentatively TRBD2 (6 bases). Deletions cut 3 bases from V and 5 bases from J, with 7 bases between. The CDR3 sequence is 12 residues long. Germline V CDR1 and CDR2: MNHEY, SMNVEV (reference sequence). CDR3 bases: TGTGCCAGCAGTTTCCGGGGGGAGACCCAGTACTTC. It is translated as CASSFRGETQYF.

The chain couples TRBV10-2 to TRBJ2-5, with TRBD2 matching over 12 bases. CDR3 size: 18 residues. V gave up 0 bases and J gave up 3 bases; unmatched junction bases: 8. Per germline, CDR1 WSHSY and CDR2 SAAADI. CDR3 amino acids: CASSESPWTSGKEETQYF. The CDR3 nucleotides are TGCGCCAGCAGTGAGTCTCCCTGGACTAGCGGGAAAGAAGAGACCCAGTACTTC.

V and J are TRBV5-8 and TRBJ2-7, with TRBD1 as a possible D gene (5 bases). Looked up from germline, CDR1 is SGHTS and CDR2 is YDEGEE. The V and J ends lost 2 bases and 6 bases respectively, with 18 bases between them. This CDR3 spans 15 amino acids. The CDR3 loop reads CASSFLLDTGAEQYF. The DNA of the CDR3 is TGTGCCAGCAGCTTTCTCCTCGATACAGGAGCCGAGCAGTACTTC.

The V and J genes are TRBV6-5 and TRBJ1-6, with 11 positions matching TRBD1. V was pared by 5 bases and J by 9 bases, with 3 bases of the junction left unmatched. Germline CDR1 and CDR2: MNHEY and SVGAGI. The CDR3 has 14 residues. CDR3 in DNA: TGTGCCAGCAGTCGGACAGGGGGCGTTTCACCCCTCCACTTT. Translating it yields CASSRTGGVSPLHF.

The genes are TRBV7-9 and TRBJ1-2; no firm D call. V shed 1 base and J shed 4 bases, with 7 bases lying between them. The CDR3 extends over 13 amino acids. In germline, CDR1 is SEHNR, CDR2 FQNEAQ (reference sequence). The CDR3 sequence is CASSLGRVYGYTF. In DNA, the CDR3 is TGTGCCAGCAGCTTAGGACGGGTCTATGGCTACACCTTC. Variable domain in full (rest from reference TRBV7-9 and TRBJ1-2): DTGVSQNPRHKITKRGQNVTFRCDPISEHNRLYWYRQTLGQGPEFLTYFQNEAQLEKSRLLSDRFSAERPKGSFSTLEIQRTEQGDSAMYLCASSLGRVYGYTFGSGTRLTVV.

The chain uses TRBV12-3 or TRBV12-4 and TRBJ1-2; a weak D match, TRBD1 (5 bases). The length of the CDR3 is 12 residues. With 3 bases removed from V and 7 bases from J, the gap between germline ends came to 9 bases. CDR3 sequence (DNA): TGTGCCAGCAGTTTTGGGCAGGGTGGCTACACCTTC. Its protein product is CASSFGQGGYTF.